The 10 T cell receptor beta chains given below trace back to one sample, sequenced in a study of cytomegalovirus exposure and HLA in healthy donors. The PCR used 60 Vbeta and 13 Jbeta primers. Some clones are missing from TCRdb's copy, which holds only in-frame ones; the method was immunoSEQ multiplex PCR. The sample records 150,000 to 200,000 clones, roughly 76% being singletons. The sequenced material came from PBMCs. The receptors derive from a human donor in good health.

The chain has TRBV4-3 and TRBJ2-1; D is ambiguous. Between the trimmed V and J ends, which lost 0 bases and 7 bases, there was a span of 13 bases. There are 15 residues in the CDR3. Germline CDR1 reads LGHNA; CDR2 reads YSLEER. DNA for the CDR3: TGCGCCAGCAGCCAAGATCTGGGCCTGAGAAATGAGCAGTTCTTC. It is translated as CASSQDLGLRNEQFF.

V gene TRBV18 combines with J gene TRBJ1-1; D may be TRBD1 (5 bases). Per germline, CDR1 KGHSH and CDR2 LQKENI. Trimming left V 3 bases short and J 3 bases short, with 14 bases between. The CDR3 extends over 15 amino acids. The CDR3 region has the DNA TGTGCCAGCTCACCGCGACCCAAAGGGGACACTGAAGCTTTCTTT. Translated: CASSPRPKGDTEAFF.

The gene calls are TRBV2 and TRBJ2-2; D gene ambiguous. V lost 6 bases to trimming and J lost 7 bases, with 12 bases between them. The CDR3 totals 13 residues. Germline V gene data show CDR1 as SNHLY and CDR2 as FYNNEI. CDR3 DNA sequence: TGTGCCAGCAGGGAATGGCTAGTCGGGGAGCTGTTTTTT. It encodes CASREWLVGELFF. Using reference TRBV2 and TRBJ2-2 for the parts outside the CDR3, the full variable domain is EPEVTQTPSHQVTQMGQEVILRCVPISNHLYFYWYRQILGQKVEFLVSFYNNEISEKSEIFDDQFSVERPDGSNFTLKIRSTKLEDSAMYFCASREWLVGELFFGEGSRLTVL.

The rearrangement uses TRBV5-1 and TRBJ2-7; 7 nucleotides align to TRBD1. V was pared by 0 bases and J by 1 base, with 1 base of the junction left unmatched. The V gene's germline CDR1 is SGHRS and CDR2 YFSETQ. The CDR3 extends over 14 amino acids. The DNA of the CDR3 is TGCGCCAGCAGCTTGGACAGGGGATCCTACGAGCAGTACTTC. Amino acid sequence: CASSLDRGSYEQYF.

This clone was seen just once. The chain joins TRBV7-2 to TRBJ2-2; D unclear. V lost 7 bases, J lost 5 bases, and 11 bases lay in between. The CDR3 length is 13 residues. Germline assignment: CDR1 SGHTA and CDR2 FQGNSA. This CDR3 is CASTHYKTGELFF. The CDR3 coding sequence is TGTGCCAGCACCCACTATAAGACCGGGGAGCTGTTTTTT.

The V call is TRBV4-1, the J call TRBJ2-1; a possible D gene is TRBD2 (6 bases). From germline, CDR1 is MGHRA and CDR2 YSYEKL. The CDR3 extends over 13 amino acids. Trimming took off 4 bases at V and 6 bases at J, with 10 bases between the two ends. CDR3 sequence reads: CASSPRDFNEQFF. The DNA of the CDR3 is TGCGCCAGCAGCCCCCGGGACTTCAATGAGCAGTTCTTC.

The chain employs TRBV2 and TRBJ1-2, with D possibly TRBD1 on 6 matching bases. Looked up from germline, CDR1 is SNHLY and CDR2 is FYNNEI. The CDR3 sequence is 13 residues long. V lost 7 bases and J lost 2, with 11 bases in between. CDR3 nucleotide sequence: TGTGCCAGCACCGTAGGACAGAACTATGGCTACACCTTC. This sequence encodes CASTVGQNYGYTF. The whole variable domain, filled in from reference TRBV2 and TRBJ1-2, reads EPEVTQTPSHQVTQMGQEVILRCVPISNHLYFYWYRQILGQKVEFLVSFYNNEISEKSEIFDDQFSVERPDGSNFTLKIRSTKLEDSAMYFCASTVGQNYGYTFGSGTRLTVV.

The chain carries TRBV7-6 and TRBJ2-2; TRBD2 might be the D (6 bases). The germline V gene encodes CDR1 SGHVS and CDR2 FNYEAQ. V lost 3 bases and J 2 bases, leaving 13 bases between the germline ends. This CDR3 has 16 amino acids. CDR3 loop: CASSFSARGNTGELFF. The CDR3 nucleotides are TGTGCCAGCAGCTTTTCTGCGCGGGGAAACACCGGGGAGCTGTTTTTT.

The chain employs TRBV5-6 and TRBJ2-5; 13 nucleotides match TRBD2. The DNA matches TRBJ2-7 better at its end, which makes the J call doubtful. The germline V gene encodes CDR1 SGHDT and CDR2 YYEEEE. CDR3 length: 16 residues. Here the CDR3 DNA reads TGTGCCAGCAGCAAAGAGCGACTAGCGGGGGGCTACGAGCAGTACTTC. This translates into CASSKERLAGGYEQYF.

This clone was seen only a few times. The chain couples TRBV5-4 to TRBJ1-4, with D perhaps matching TRBD1 (6 bases). The CDR3 length is 15 residues. The V gene's germline CDR1 is SGHNT and CDR2 YYREEE (reference sequence). Between the trimmed V and J ends, which lost 4 bases and 16 bases, there was a span of 26 bases. CDR3 loop: CASSPLTGQTSKRFF. Written as DNA, the CDR3 is TGTGCCAGCAGCCCCCTGACAGGCCAAACCTCGAAAAGGTTTTTT.